This passage covers 20 T cell receptor beta chains from one sample sequenced in a study of control samples from healthy donors and cancer patients. The table came from immunoSEQ multiplex PCR; TCRdb's copy has only in-frame clones and leaves some out. The table has 150,000 to 200,000 clones, approximately 94% seen once; the top ten hold more than 1.1%. Sequencing was carried out using blood. These receptors all stem from a young woman in good health.

The table lists this clone with a few counts. The chain couples TRBV5-6 to TRBJ1-5, with 9 bases fitting TRBD1. Looked up from germline, CDR1 is SGHDT and CDR2 is YYEEEE. The CDR3 totals 16 residues. V gave up 3 bases and J gave up 5 bases; unmatched junction bases: 9. DNA of the CDR3: TGTGCCAGCAGCTCAAGGGCTAGGACAGGGGATCAGCCCCAGCATTTT. This translates into CASSSRARTGDQPQHF.

J is TRBJ2-5 and V is TRBV7-8; D may be TRBD2 (5 bases). This CDR3 region has 15 residues. CDR1 is SGHVS, CDR2 FQNEAQ, per germline. Deletions cut 1 base from V and 3 bases from J, with 12 bases between. This CDR3 is CASSLGLGAEETQYF. CDR3 in DNA: TGTGCCAGCAGCTTAGGACTCGGAGCGGAAGAGACCCAGTACTTC.

This clone is a singleton in its sample. The rearrangement uses TRBV14 and TRBJ1-1; 7 bases fit TRBD1. There are 16 residues in the CDR3. Looked up from germline, CDR1 is SGHDN and CDR2 is FVKESK. V shed 1 base and J 0 bases; nucleotides not matched to a gene: 5. As DNA, the CDR3 is TGTGCCAGCAGCCAAGGCCGACAGGGAATGAACACTGAAGCTTTCTTT. This codes for CASSQGRQGMNTEAFF.

The chain carries TRBV2 and TRBJ1-5; TRBD1 aligns across 7 bases. CDR3 length equals 18 residues. V gave up 4 bases and J gave up 1 base; unmatched junction bases: 13. Germline CDR1 SNHLY, CDR2 FYNNEI. CDR3 protein: CASSGFRAGGMSNQPQHF. CDR3 DNA sequence: TGTGCCAGCAGTGGTTTCCGGGCAGGGGGAATGAGCAATCAGCCCCAGCATTTT.

The chain recombines TRBV19 with TRBJ1-3; 7 nucleotides agree with TRBD1. J lost 4 bases, V lost 4 bases, and 10 bases had no gene match. CDR3 length equals 16 residues. Germline V CDR1 and CDR2: LNHDA, SQIVND (reference sequence). CDR3 sequence (DNA): TGTGCCAGTAGTACCATTGGACAGGCGACGGGAAACACCATATATTTT. This translates into CASSTIGQATGNTIYF.

This chain uses TRBV3-1 (or the pseudogene TRBV3-2) with TRBJ1-3, with 8 positions matching TRBD1. Germline-derived CDR1 and CDR2 are LGHDT and YNNKEL (reference sequence). Trimming removed 6 bases from V and 0 bases from J; junction bases left unmatched: 1. This CDR3 is built from 14 residues. CDR3 in amino acids: CASRQGVSGNTIYF. Here the CDR3 DNA reads TGTGCCAGCAGACAGGGGGTCTCTGGAAACACCATATATTTT.

CDR3 DNA sequence: TGTGCCAGCAGCTTGGTCGGAGCGTCTGGAAACACCATATATTTT. It specifies CASSLVGASGNTIYF. The V call is TRBV7-2, the J call TRBJ1-3; unclear D gene. V dropped 3 bases and J dropped 1 base, with 10 bases sitting between them. The CDR3 has 15 residues. Germline CDR1 reads SGHTA; CDR2 reads FQGNSA.

This clone has only one observation. This chain joins TRBV10-3 and TRBJ1-2, with TRBD1 as a possible D gene (6 bases). Between the trimmed V and J ends, which lost 3 bases and 0 bases, there was a span of 8 bases. Germline lookup yields CDR1 ENHRY and CDR2 SYGVKD. This CDR3 contains 14 residues. The CDR3 loop is CAISEGGANYGYTF. CDR3 bases: TGTGCCATCAGTGAAGGGGGGGCTAACTATGGCTACACCTTC.

This clone occurred once. The chain recombines TRBV5-1 with TRBJ2-2; no clear D. CDR3 size: 13 residues. V was cut by 7 bases and J by 6 bases, with 13 bases left in between. CDR1 and CDR2 (germline): SGHRS, YFSETQ. DNA for the CDR3: TGCGCCAGCGCCACTCCCGAGGCCGGGGAGCTGTTTTTT. Residues: CASATPEAGELFF.

The chain couples TRBV19 to TRBJ1-1; TRBD1 is a possible D gene (5 bases). The CDR3 has 13 amino acids. Germline loops: CDR1 LNHDA, CDR2 SQIVND (reference sequence). V was cut by 5 bases and J by 4 bases, with 11 bases left in between. CDR3 DNA: TGTGCCAGTAGTTCTTCAGGGTTCACTGAAGCTTTCTTT. This encodes CASSSSGFTEAFF.

In this sample, this clone turned up once. This sequence joins TRBV10-2 and TRBJ1-4; D ambiguous. V gave up 6 bases and J gave up 7 bases, with 9 bases separating them. The germline V gene encodes CDR1 WSHSY and CDR2 SAAADI. CDR3 length equals 12 residues. In DNA form, the CDR3 reads TGCGCCAGCAGCGCGACTTCTGAAAAACTGTTTTTT. Its protein product is CASSATSEKLFF.

The V and J genes are TRBV28 and TRBJ1-2, with a possible D match to TRBD1 (6 bases). Germline V gene lookup returns CDR1 MDHEN and CDR2 SYDVKM. This CDR3 comprises 13 residues. Deletions cut 2 bases from V and 8 bases from J, with 12 bases between. The CDR3 region has the DNA TGTGCCAGCAGTTTACAAACAGGGAGAGGCTACACCTTC. It encodes CASSLQTGRGYTF.

The CDR3 protein is CASSPRRAANYGYTF. The CDR3 coding sequence is TGTGCCAGTAGCCCTCGACGGGCAGCTAACTATGGCTACACCTTC. This sequence joins TRBV19 and TRBJ1-2; no definite D call. V was cut by 6 bases and J by 0 bases, with 14 bases left in between. Germline assignment: CDR1 LNHDA and CDR2 SQIVND (reference sequence). The CDR3 length is 15 residues.

The chain couples TRBV4-1 to TRBJ1-1; D is ambiguous. The CDR3 contains 12 residues. Germline values: CDR1 MGHRA, CDR2 YSYEKL. With 1 base removed from V and 8 bases from J, the gap between germline ends came to 8 bases. Here the CDR3 DNA reads TGCGCCAGCAGCCAAGCCTACGGGGAAGCTTTCTTT. As protein: CASSQAYGEAFF.

Worth noting for this clone: Other DNA sequences of this sample code for an identical CDR3. The J gene is TRBJ1-5, the V gene TRBV6-2 or TRBV6-3; D call uncertain. The V end was cut by 3 bases, the J end by 5 bases, with 8 bases between. The CDR3 is made up of 13 amino acids. Germline CDR1 is MNHEY and CDR2 is SVGEGT. This chain's CDR3 is CASSYVGHQPQHF. In DNA form, the CDR3 reads TGTGCCAGCAGTTATGTAGGGCATCAGCCCCAGCATTTT.

As DNA, the CDR3 is TGTGCCAGCTCACCGATTCATGAGCAGTTCTTC. It yields the protein CASSPIHEQFF. The chain employs TRBV18 and TRBJ2-1; D is unclear. Germline values: CDR1 KGHSH, CDR2 LQKENI. V was shortened by 3 bases and J by 8 bases, with 5 bases between the two germline ends. The CDR3 is made up of 11 amino acids.

The chain employs TRBV7-9 and TRBJ2-6, with 7 bases that match TRBD1. CDR3 length equals 16 residues. Germline CDR1 and CDR2: SEHNR and FQNEAQ (reference sequence). Unmatched junction bases numbered 17, after V lost 5 bases and J lost 13 bases. Written as DNA, the CDR3 is TGTGCCAGCAGCCCATGGCCCAGGGACAGAAGTACGGTCCTGACTTTC. Translated: CASSPWPRDRSTVLTF.

The chain uses TRBV18 and TRBJ1-1, with 7 bases identical to TRBD1. The V gene's germline CDR1 is KGHSH and CDR2 LQKENI. With V trimmed by 2 bases and J by 2 bases, 14 bases remained unmatched. The CDR3 spans 18 residues. CDR3 loop: CASSPYRQGRAVNTEAFF. The CDR3 nucleotides read TGTGCCAGCTCACCATACCGACAGGGAAGGGCTGTAAACACTGAAGCTTTCTTT.

The rearrangement links TRBV7-2 to TRBJ2-1; D remains unclear. The CDR3 spans 15 residues. Germline V gene sequence: CDR1 SGHTA, CDR2 FQGNSA. The V and J ends lost 1 base and 4 bases respectively, with 11 bases between them. The CDR3 DNA sequence: TGTGCCAGCAGCTTAGGCCAGATCTCTTACAATGAGCAGTTCTTC. Translation gives CASSLGQISYNEQFF.

The gene calls are TRBV19 and TRBJ1-2, with a possible D match to TRBD1 (6 bases). Deletions cut 3 bases from V and 5 bases from J, with 10 bases between. The CDR3 has 13 amino acids. The germline V gene encodes CDR1 LNHDA and CDR2 SQIVND (reference sequence). CDR3 coding DNA: TGTGCCAGTAGTATCACAGGGTGGTATGGCTACACCTTC. This codes for CASSITGWYGYTF.